This entry lists 27 T cell receptor beta chains sequenced from one sample in a study of PD-1 blockade in mismatch repair-deficient tumors. Some clones are missing from TCRdb's copy, which holds only in-frame ones; the method was immunoSEQ multiplex PCR. Altogether 40,000 or so clones are present, around 79% being singletons, with the ten largest covering 22%. Specimen: peripheral blood, collected 4 weeks after starting pembrolizumab. All receptors derive from an adult with mismatch repair-deficient cancer.

The rearrangement links TRBV6-5 to TRBJ2-5; D not resolved. V lost 5 bases and J lost 5, with 15 bases in between. The CDR3 is made up of 14 amino acids. Germline values: CDR1 MNHEY, CDR2 SVGAGI. Here the CDR3 DNA reads TGTGCCAGCAGTGCCCCGACTTGGCCGGAGACCCAGTACTTC. It encodes CASSAPTWPETQYF.

A few counts support this clone. The V call is TRBV5-6, the J call TRBJ2-7; D unclear. There are 13 residues in the CDR3. The V gene lost 6 bases and the J gene lost 7 bases, with 17 bases spanning the gap. The germline gives CDR1 SGHDT, CDR2 YYEEEE. The CDR3 loop reads CASTLHSVEEQYF. The DNA for the CDR3 is TGTGCCAGCACTCTCCATTCAGTGGAGGAGCAGTACTTC.

The chain employs TRBV4-1 and TRBJ2-5, with 9 bases fitting TRBD2. Germline CDR1 is MGHRA and CDR2 is YSYEKL. The CDR3 has 14 amino acids. V gave up 5 bases and J gave up 11 bases; unmatched junction bases: 12. CDR3: CASSGIGLAQEQYF. CDR3 in DNA: TGCGCCAGCAGCGGAATCGGACTAGCGCAAGAGCAGTACTTC.

This clone was recorded only once. The V call is TRBV21-1, the J call TRBJ1-1; TRBD1, the table's D call, lacks a check against the DNA. TRBV21-1 is described as a pseudogene. The CDR3 consists of 19 residues. For the CDR3, the DNA is TGTGCCAGCCGGTCCCCCATCTTTGGGACAGGGGTGATTAACACTGAAGCTTTCTTT. Translation gives CASRSPIFGTGVINTEAFF.

J is TRBJ2-7 and V is TRBV28; 12 bases are a match to TRBD2. This CDR3 has 15 amino acids. Germline values: CDR1 MDHEN, CDR2 SYDVKM. With V trimmed by 6 bases and J by 3 bases, 6 bases remained unmatched. CDR3 region: CASRKTSGRVYEQYF. CDR3 in DNA: TGTGCCAGCAGGAAGACTAGCGGGAGAGTCTACGAGCAGTACTTC.

This clone showed up just a few times. This chain uses TRBV6-1 with TRBJ2-1, with 11 bases fitting TRBD2. Unmatched junction bases numbered 6, after V lost 7 bases and J lost 7 bases. This CDR3 contains 14 residues. CDR1 and CDR2 (germline): MNHNS, SASEGT. As DNA, the CDR3 is TGTGCCAGCACTCGACTAGCGGGAACAAATGAGCAGTTCTTC. Protein: CASTRLAGTNEQFF.

There are a few counts of this clone. This chain connects TRBV6-5 to TRBJ2-7; D perhaps matches TRBD2 (6 bases). This CDR3 region has 13 residues. Trimming took off 2 bases at V and 3 bases at J, with 8 bases between the two ends. Germline lookup yields CDR1 MNHEY and CDR2 SVGAGI. CDR3 in amino acids: CASSYRSGYEQYF. CDR3 DNA: TGTGCCAGCAGTTACCGTAGCGGCTACGAGCAGTACTTC.

The chain links TRBV18 to TRBJ2-2; D is undetermined. Trimming shortened V by 4 bases and J by 6 bases, and 6 bases separated the two germline ends. The germline gives CDR1 KGHSH, CDR2 LQKENI. The CDR3 runs to 12 residues. CDR3 sequence: CASSLGSGELFF. The DNA of the CDR3 is TGTGCCAGCTCACTAGGGTCCGGGGAGCTGTTTTTT.

The rearrangement links TRBV7-9 to TRBJ1-3; D is ambiguous. V shed 5 bases and J shed 4 bases, with 12 bases lying between them. From germline, CDR1 is SEHNR and CDR2 FQNEAQ (reference sequence). This CDR3 region has 14 residues. The DNA of the CDR3 is TGTGCCAGCAGCGGATCAGGACCCGGAAACACCATATATTTT. Protein: CASSGSGPGNTIYF.

V is TRBV7-2 and J is TRBJ1-2, with TRBD1 identical over 7 bases. Germline CDR1 reads SGHTA; CDR2 reads FQGNSA. V trimming: 5 bases; J trimming: 4 bases; junction bases outside the gene matches: 10. The CDR3 totals 15 residues. The CDR3 region is CASSVQRDSLYGYTF. The CDR3 region has the DNA TGTGCCAGCAGCGTTCAACGGGACAGTCTCTATGGCTACACCTTC.

V gene TRBV27 combines with J gene TRBJ2-7, with a possible D match to TRBD2 (5 bases). There are 16 residues in the CDR3. Trimming shortened V by 0 bases and J by 4 bases, and 16 bases separated the two germline ends. Germline V gene data show CDR1 as MNHEY and CDR2 as SMNVEV (reference sequence). In DNA form, the CDR3 reads TGTGCCAGCAGTTTATCATCCCTAGCCCGGGAATACGAGCAGTACTTC. This gives the protein CASSLSSLAREYEQYF.

The chain has TRBV4-3 and TRBJ2-3, with 9 bases identical to TRBD2. The CDR3 has 16 amino acids. Losses at the gene ends were 3 bases for V and 2 bases for J; bases not matched to a gene: 6. The germline gives CDR1 LGHNA, CDR2 YSLEER. The CDR3 DNA reads TGCGCCAGCAGCCAGGGGGAGCGGGAGGCCACAGATACGCAGTATTTT. It codes for CASSQGEREATDTQYF.

This chain uses TRBV7-9 with TRBJ2-2; 7 bases match TRBD2. Trimming took 4 bases from V and 0 from J; bases not matched to a gene: 2. This CDR3 has 15 amino acids. Germline V lookup: CDR1 SEHNR, CDR2 FQNEAQ (reference sequence). The CDR3 nucleotides read TGTGCCAGCAGCTCCACTAGCGCGAACACCGGGGAGCTGTTTTTT. Translated: CASSSTSANTGELFF.

The chain links TRBV6-5 to TRBJ2-7; 9 bases agree with TRBD1. The germline V gene has CDR1 MNHEY and CDR2 SVGAGI. CDR3 size: 14 residues. J gave up 2 bases and V 2 bases, and 1 base lay outside the gene matches. CDR3 sequence (DNA): TGTGCCAGCAGTTACAGACAGGGGGCCTACGAGCAGTACTTC. Its protein is CASSYRQGAYEQYF.

In its sample, this clone was seen once. The CDR3 nucleotides are TGTGCCAGCAGCGTCCCAAACTACAATGAGCAGTTCTTC. It translates to CASSVPNYNEQFF. The chain combines TRBV7-9 with TRBJ2-1; no clear D. Trimming took 5 bases from V and 3 from J, leaving 8 bases between them. The CDR3 totals 13 residues. Germline CDR1 reads SEHNR; CDR2 reads FQNEAQ (reference sequence). The variable domain in full, with the rest retrieved from reference TRBV7-9 and TRBJ2-1, is DTGVSQNPRHKITKRGQNVTFRCDPISEHNRLYWYRQTLGQGPEFLTYFQNEAQLEKSRLLSDRFSAERPKGSFSTLEIQRTEQGDSAMYLCASSVPNYNEQFFGPGTRLTVL.

The rearrangement links TRBV7-9 to TRBJ2-2; D gene unclear. The CDR3 runs 14 residues. CDR1 is SEHNR, CDR2 FQNEAQ, per germline (reference sequence). Trimming cost V 3 bases and J 2 bases, with 7 bases left between them. CDR3 DNA sequence: TGTGCCAGCAGCTTGGCCGGCAACACCGGGGAGCTGTTTTTT. Translated: CASSLAGNTGELFF.

This rearrangement joins TRBV28 to TRBJ2-7; no reliable D call. V shed 8 bases and J shed 2 bases, with 28 bases lying between them. This CDR3 spans 18 amino acids. CDR1 is MDHEN and CDR2 is SYDVKM in the germline V gene. The DNA for the CDR3 is TGTGCCAGCCGAAAAGGACCCAGACGGACCCATGCCACCTACGAGCAGTACTTC. As protein: CASRKGPRRTHATYEQYF.

The V gene is TRBV6-5, the J gene TRBJ2-1; D ambiguous. The CDR3 sequence is 16 residues long. CDR1 is MNHEY and CDR2 is SVGAGI in the germline V gene. V shed 0 bases and J shed 7 bases, with 16 bases lying between them. The DNA of the CDR3 is TGTGCCAGCAGTTACTCGATTGGCGGTCGGAAGAATGAGCAGTTCTTC. Protein: CASSYSIGGRKNEQFF.

Sample share makes this clone large. The chain uses TRBV5-1 and TRBJ2-1; 9 positions match TRBD1. V trimming: 6 bases; J trimming: 3 bases; junction bases outside the gene matches: 7. Germline CDR1 reads SGHRS; CDR2 reads YFSETQ. CDR3 length: 15 amino acids. Here the CDR3 DNA reads TGCGCCAGCATCGCCGGGACAGGGAGCTACAATGAGCAGTTCTTC. Amino acid sequence: CASIAGTGSYNEQFF.

This chain links TRBV5-4 with TRBJ2-7; D ambiguous. Trimming stripped 4 bases from V and 6 bases from J, with 14 bases between. The CDR3 is made up of 13 amino acids. The germline CDR1 and CDR2 sequences are SGHNT and YYREEE (reference sequence). The CDR3 here is CASSPGGKGEQYF. CDR3 bases: TGTGCCAGCAGCCCGGGCGGTAAGGGCGAGCAGTACTTC.

The chain recombines TRBV5-5 with TRBJ2-3; 10 bases fit TRBD1. CDR3 length: 14 amino acids. The germline CDR1 and CDR2 sequences are SGHKS and YYEKEE (reference sequence). V lost 4 bases and J lost 4; bases outside the gene matches: 3. The CDR3 DNA is TGTGCCAGCAGCACGGGACAGGGGTCAGATACGCAGTATTTT. This codes for CASSTGQGSDTQYF.

Note on this clone: Germline and junction disagree at one end, which may indicate a read error. CDR3 amino acids: CASSPRGSGTINEKFF. As DNA, the CDR3 is TGTGCCAGCAGCCCCCGGGGTAGCGGGACAATCAATGAGAAGTTCTTC. V usage is TRBV25-1 and J usage is TRBJ2-1; 8 bases are shared with TRBD2. Per the germline V gene, CDR1 is MGHDK and CDR2 is SYGVNS. The CDR3 loop spans 16 amino acids. Full variable domain (rest looked up from reference TRBV25-1 and TRBJ2-1): EADIYQTPRYLVIGTGKKITLECSQTMGHDKMYWYQQDPGMELHLIHYSYGVNSTEKGDLSSESTVSRIRTEHFPLTLESARPSHTSQYLCASSPRGSGTINEKFFGPGTRLTVL.

The chain employs TRBV2 and TRBJ1-5; D perhaps matches TRBD1 (6 bases). Per germline, CDR1 SNHLY and CDR2 FYNNEI. The V and J ends lost 5 bases and 0 bases respectively, with 14 bases between them. The CDR3 has 16 amino acids. CDR3 residues: CASSRRGRGSNQPQHF. In nucleotides, the CDR3 is TGTGCCAGCAGTAGGCGGGGGCGAGGTAGCAATCAGCCCCAGCATTTT.

J is TRBJ2-1 and V is TRBV19; D gene uncertain. The CDR3 totals 11 residues. Germline V CDR1 and CDR2: LNHDA, SQIVND (reference sequence). The V end lost 3 bases, the J end lost 9 bases, and 6 bases lay between the germline ends. The CDR3 bases are TGTGCCAGTAGTATTCCTAGTGAGCAGTTCTTC. Translated, it gives CASSIPSEQFF.

V and J are TRBV7-9 and TRBJ2-3; D call uncertain. This CDR3 has 15 amino acids. V gave up 4 bases and J gave up 1 base, with 12 bases separating them. The germline V gene encodes CDR1 SEHNR and CDR2 FQNEAQ (reference sequence). This CDR3 is CASSSPKSGTDTQYF. The CDR3, as DNA: TGTGCCAGCAGCTCCCCAAAGAGCGGCACAGATACGCAGTATTTT. Based on the CDR3 plus reference TRBV7-9 and TRBJ2-3, the full variable domain is DTGVSQNPRHKITKRGQNVTFRCDPISEHNRLYWYRQTLGQGPEFLTYFQNEAQLEKSRLLSDRFSAERPKGSFSTLEIQRTEQGDSAMYLCASSSPKSGTDTQYFGPGTRLTVL.

The chain employs TRBV19 and TRBJ1-1, with 7 nucleotides matching TRBD1. The germline V gene encodes CDR1 LNHDA and CDR2 SQIVND (reference sequence). The junction had 7 bases not matched to a gene; V was cut back by 0 bases and J by 0 bases. This CDR3 contains 17 residues. The CDR3 DNA sequence: TGTGCCAGTAGTATAGACGCAATGGGACAGATGAACACTGAAGCTTTCTTT. Amino acid sequence: CASSIDAMGQMNTEAFF.

The rearrangement uses TRBV30 and TRBJ2-1; tentative D call: TRBD2 (5 bases). CDR3 length equals 13 residues. Trimming removed 4 bases from V and 8 bases from J, with 15 bases in between. Germline-derived CDR1 and CDR2 are GTSNPN and SVGIG (reference sequence). CDR3 bases: TGTGCCTGGAATCCCCACATGAGGGATGAGCAGTTCTTC. The encoded protein is CAWNPHMRDEQFF.